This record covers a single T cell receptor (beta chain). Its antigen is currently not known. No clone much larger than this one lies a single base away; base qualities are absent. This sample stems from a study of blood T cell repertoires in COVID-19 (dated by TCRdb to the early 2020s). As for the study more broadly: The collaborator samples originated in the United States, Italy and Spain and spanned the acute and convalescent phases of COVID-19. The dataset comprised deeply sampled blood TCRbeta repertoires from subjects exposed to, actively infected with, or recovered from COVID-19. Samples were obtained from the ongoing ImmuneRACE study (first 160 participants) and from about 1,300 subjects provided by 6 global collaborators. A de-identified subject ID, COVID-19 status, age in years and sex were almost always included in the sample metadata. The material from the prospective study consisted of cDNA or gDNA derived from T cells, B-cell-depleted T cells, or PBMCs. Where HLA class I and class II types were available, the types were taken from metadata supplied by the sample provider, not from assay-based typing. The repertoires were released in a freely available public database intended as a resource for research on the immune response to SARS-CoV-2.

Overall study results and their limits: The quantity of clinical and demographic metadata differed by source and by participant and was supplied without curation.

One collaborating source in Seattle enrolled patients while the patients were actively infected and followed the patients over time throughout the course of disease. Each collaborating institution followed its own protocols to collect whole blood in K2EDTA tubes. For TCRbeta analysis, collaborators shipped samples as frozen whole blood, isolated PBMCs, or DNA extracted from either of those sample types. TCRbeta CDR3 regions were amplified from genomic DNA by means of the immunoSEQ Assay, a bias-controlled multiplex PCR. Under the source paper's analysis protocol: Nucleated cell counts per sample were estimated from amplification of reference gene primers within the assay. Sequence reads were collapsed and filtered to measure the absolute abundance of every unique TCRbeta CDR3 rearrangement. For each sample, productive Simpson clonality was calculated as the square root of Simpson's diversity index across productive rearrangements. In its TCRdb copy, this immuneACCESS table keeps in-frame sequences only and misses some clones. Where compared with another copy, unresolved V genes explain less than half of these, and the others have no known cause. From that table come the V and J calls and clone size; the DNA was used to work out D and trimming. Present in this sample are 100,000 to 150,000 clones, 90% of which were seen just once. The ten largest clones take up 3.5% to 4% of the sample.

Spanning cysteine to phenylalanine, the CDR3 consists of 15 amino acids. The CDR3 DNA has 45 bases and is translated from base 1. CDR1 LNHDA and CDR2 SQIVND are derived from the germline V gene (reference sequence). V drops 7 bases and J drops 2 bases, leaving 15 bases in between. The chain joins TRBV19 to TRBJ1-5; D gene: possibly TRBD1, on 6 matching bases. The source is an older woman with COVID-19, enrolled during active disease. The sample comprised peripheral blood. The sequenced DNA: TGTGCCAGTACAACAGGGCCCTACGGCAATCAGCCCCAGCATTTT. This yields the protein CASTTGPYGNQPQHF.